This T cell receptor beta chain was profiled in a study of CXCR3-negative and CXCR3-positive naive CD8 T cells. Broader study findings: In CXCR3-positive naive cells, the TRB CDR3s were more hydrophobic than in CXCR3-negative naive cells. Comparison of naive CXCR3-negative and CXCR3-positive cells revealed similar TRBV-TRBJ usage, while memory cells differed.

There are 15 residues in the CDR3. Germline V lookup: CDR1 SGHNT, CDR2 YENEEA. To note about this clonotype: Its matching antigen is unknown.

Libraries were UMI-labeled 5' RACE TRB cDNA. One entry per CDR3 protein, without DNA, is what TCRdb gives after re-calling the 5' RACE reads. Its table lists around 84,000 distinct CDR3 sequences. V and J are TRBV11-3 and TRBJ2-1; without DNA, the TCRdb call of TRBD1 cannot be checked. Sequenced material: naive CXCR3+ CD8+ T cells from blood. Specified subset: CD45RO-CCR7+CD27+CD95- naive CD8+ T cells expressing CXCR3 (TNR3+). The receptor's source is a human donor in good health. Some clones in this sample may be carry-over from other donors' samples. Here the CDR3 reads CASSSSGGINNEQFF.